This T cell receptor beta chain is drawn from a study of blood T cell repertoires in COVID-19. Libraries were prepared by immunoSEQ multiplex PCR; TCRdb keeps only in-frame clonotypes and omits some of them. This table has roughly 140,000 clones, roughly 88% appearing once. This CDR3 is 13 amino acids long. In germline, CDR1 is MNHEY, CDR2 SMNVEV (reference sequence). The V segment lost 5 bases and the J segment 2 bases; nucleotides outside the gene matches: 3. The chain combines TRBV27 with TRBJ2-7; 7 bases are a match to TRBD1. The receptor comes from a woman aged 50 to 60 with acute or convalescent COVID-19. Sequenced input: peripheral blood. In DNA form, the CDR3 reads TGTGCCAGCAGTCCGGGGACAGCCTACGAGCAGTACTTC. Its translation: CASSPGTAYEQYF.